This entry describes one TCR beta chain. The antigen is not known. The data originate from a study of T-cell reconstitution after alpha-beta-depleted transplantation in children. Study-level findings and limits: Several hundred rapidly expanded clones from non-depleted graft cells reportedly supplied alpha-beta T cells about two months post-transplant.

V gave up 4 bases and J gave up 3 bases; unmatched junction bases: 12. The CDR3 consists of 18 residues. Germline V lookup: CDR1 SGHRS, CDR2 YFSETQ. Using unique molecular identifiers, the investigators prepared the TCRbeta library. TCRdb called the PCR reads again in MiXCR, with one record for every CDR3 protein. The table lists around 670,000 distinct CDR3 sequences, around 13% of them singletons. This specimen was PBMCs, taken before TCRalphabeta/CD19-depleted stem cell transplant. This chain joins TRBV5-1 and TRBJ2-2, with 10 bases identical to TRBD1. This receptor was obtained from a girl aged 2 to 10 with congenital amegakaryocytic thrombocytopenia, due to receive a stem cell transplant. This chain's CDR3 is CASSTYGQGERDTGELFF. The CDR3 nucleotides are TGCGCCAGCAGCACCTACGGACAGGGGGAGAGGGACACCGGGGAGCTGTTTTTT.